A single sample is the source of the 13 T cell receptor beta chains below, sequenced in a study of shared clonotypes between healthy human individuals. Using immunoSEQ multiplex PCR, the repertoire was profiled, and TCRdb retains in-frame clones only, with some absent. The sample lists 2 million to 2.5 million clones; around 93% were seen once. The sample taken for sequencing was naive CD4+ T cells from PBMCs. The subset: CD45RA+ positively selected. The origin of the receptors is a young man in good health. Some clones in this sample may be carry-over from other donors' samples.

The CDR3 DNA reads as TGTGCCAGCAGCCCGCAGGGCAGGGATTTGGAGACCCAGTACTTC. Its protein product is CASSPQGRDLETQYF. The chain uses TRBV7-2 and TRBJ2-5; D might be TRBD1 (5 bases). Germline CDR1 is SGHTA and CDR2 is FQGNSA. The CDR3 is 15 residues long. The V end lost 5 bases, the J end lost 5 bases, and 18 bases lay between the germline ends.

The CDR3 spells CASSPQALGTEAFF. The CDR3 region has the DNA TGTGCCAGCAGCCCCCAGGCTTTGGGCACTGAAGCTTTCTTT. This sequence joins TRBV7-2 and TRBJ1-1; D not certain. The germline CDR1 and CDR2 sequences are SGHTA and FQGNSA. This CDR3 has 14 amino acids. Trimming stripped 5 bases from V and 4 bases from J, with 14 bases between.

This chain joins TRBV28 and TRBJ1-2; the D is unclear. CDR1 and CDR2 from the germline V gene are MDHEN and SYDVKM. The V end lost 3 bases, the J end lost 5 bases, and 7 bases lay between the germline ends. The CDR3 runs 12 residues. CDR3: CASSFYQYGYTF. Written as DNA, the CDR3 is TGTGCCAGCAGTTTTTATCAATATGGCTACACCTTC.

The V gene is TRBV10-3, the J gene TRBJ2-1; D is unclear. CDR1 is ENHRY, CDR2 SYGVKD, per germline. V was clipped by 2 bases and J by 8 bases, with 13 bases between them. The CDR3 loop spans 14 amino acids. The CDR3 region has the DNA TGTGCCATCAGTGAGAGAGCCTCGTTCGATGAGCAGTTCTTC. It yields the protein CAISERASFDEQFF.

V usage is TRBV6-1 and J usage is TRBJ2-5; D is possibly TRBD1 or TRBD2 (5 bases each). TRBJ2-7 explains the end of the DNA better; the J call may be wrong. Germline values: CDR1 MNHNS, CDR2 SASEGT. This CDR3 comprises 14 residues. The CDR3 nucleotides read TGTGCCAGCAGTTCCCGGGACGGCTCCTACGAGCAGTACTTC. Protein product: CASSSRDGSYEQYF.

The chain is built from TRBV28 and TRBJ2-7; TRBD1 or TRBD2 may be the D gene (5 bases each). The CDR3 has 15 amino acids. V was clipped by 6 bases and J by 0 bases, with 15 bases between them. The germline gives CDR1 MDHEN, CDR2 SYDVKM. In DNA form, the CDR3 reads TGTGCCAGCAGCCAGAGGGGCGGCCCCTCCTACGAGCAGTACTTC. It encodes CASSQRGGPSYEQYF.

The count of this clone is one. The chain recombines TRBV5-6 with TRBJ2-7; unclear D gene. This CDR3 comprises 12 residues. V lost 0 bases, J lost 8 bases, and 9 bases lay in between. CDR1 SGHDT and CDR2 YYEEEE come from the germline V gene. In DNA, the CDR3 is TGTGCCAGCAGCTTGGGTGAGAATCAGCAGTACTTC. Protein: CASSLGENQQYF.

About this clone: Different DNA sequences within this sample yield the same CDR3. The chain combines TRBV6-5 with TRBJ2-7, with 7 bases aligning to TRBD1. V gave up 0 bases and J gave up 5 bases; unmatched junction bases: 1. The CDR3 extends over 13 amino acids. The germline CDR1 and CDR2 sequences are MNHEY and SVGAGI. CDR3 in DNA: TGTGCCAGCAGTTACTCCAGGGGGAACGAGCAGTACTTC. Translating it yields CASSYSRGNEQYF.

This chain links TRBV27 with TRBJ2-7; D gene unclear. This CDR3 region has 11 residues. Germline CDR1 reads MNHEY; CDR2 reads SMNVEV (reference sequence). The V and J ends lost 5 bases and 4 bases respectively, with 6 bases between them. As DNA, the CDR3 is TGTGCCAGCAGTACCAAGTACGAGCAGTACTTC. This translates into CASSTKYEQYF.

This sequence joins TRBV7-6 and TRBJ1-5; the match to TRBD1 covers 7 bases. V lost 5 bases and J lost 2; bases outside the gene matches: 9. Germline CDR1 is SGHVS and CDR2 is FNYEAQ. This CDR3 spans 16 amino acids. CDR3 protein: CASSPDRGLGNQPQHF. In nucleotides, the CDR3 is TGTGCCAGCAGCCCAGATAGGGGGCTGGGCAATCAGCCCCAGCATTTT.

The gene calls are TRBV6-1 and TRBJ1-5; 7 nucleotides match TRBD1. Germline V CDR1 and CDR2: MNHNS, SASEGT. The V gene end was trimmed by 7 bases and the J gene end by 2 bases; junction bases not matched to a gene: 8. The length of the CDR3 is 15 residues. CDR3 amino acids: CASIVTGYGNQPQHF. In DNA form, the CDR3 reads TGTGCCAGCATTGTGACAGGGTACGGCAATCAGCCCCAGCATTTT.

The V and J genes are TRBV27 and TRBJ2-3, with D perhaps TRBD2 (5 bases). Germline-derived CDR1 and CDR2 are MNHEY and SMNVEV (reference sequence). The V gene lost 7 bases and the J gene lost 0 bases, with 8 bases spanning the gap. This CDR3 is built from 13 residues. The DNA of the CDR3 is TGTGCCAGCAAAAAGCGGAGCACAGATACGCAGTATTTT. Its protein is CASKKRSTDTQYF.

The CDR3 DNA sequence: TGCAGCGTTGTAGGATTGGGTTATTCCTACGAGCAGTACTTC. It codes for CSVVGLGYSYEQYF. The chain links TRBV29-1 to TRBJ2-7; no clear D gene. Germline V gives CDR1 SQVTM, CDR2 ANQGSEA. Deletions cut 4 bases from V and 1 base from J, with 14 bases between. This CDR3 is 14 amino acids long.